The present T cell receptor beta chain was sequenced within a study of Graves' ophthalmopathy and Graves' hyperthyroidism. Amplification from RNA transcripts yielded the TCR beta CDR3 regions. The workflow started with a first-round RT-PCR run with HTBI primers and then moved on to a second-round multiplex PCR. TCRdb recomputed calls from the multiplex PCR reads with MiXCR, one row per CDR3 protein. The sample yields 500,000 to 700,000 distinct CDR3 sequences, over 20% seen once. No ophthalmopathy within 18 months of follow-up signified stable hyperthyroidism. Newly diagnosed, the hyperthyroidism patients had under 2 months' duration and were aged 18 to 65. Excluded: other autoimmune disease, uncontrolled infection, pregnancy or lactation. Clinical symptoms, serum thyroxine, TRAb, thyroid ultrasound and orbital computed tomography were relied on for diagnosis. The CDR3 loop spans 16 amino acids. In germline, CDR1 is SGHRS, CDR2 YFSETQ. Trimming took 5 bases from V and 7 from J, leaving 21 bases between them.

In this sample, this clonotype turned up many times. The source material was peripheral blood. The receptor was isolated from a woman under 30 with stable Graves' hyperthyroidism. Some clones in this sample may be carry-over from other donors' samples. The chain employs TRBV5-1 and TRBJ2-2; either TRBD1 or TRBD2 may supply D (6 bases each). Here the CDR3 DNA reads TGCGCCAGCAGGGCTTCCGGGGGCTCTCGGTACGGGGAGCTGTTTTTT. Encoded protein: CASRASGGSRYGELFF.